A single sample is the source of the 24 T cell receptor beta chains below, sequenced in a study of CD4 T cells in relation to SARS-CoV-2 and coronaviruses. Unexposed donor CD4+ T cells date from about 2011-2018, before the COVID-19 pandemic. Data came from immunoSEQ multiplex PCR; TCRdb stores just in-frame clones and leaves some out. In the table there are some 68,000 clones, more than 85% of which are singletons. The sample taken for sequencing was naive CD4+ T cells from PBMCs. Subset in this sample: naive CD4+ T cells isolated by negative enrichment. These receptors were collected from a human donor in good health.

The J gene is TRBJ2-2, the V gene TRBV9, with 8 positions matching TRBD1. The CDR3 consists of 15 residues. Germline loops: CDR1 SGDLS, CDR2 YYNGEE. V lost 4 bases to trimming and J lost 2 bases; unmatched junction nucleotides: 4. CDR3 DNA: TGTGCCAGCAGCCCCACAGGGGGAAACACCGGGGAGCTGTTTTTT. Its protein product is CASSPTGGNTGELFF. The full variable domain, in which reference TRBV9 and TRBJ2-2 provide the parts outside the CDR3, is DSGVTQTPKHLITATGQRVTLRCSPRSGDLSVYWYQQSLDQGLQFLIQYYNGEERAKGNILERFSAQQFPDLHSELNLSSLELGDSALYFCASSPTGGNTGELFFGEGSRLTVL.

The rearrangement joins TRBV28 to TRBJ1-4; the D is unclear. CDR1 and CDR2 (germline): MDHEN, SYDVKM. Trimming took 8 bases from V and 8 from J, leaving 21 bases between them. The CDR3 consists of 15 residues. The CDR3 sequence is CASGGLSGFGEKLFF. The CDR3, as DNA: TGTGCCAGCGGAGGTTTGTCGGGGTTCGGGGAAAAACTGTTTTTT.

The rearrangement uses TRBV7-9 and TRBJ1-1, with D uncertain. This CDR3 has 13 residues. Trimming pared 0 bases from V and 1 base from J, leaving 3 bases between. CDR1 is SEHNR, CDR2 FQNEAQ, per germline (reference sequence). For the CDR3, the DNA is TGTGCCAGCAGCTTAGCAGAGAACACTGAAGCTTTCTTT. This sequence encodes CASSLAENTEAFF.

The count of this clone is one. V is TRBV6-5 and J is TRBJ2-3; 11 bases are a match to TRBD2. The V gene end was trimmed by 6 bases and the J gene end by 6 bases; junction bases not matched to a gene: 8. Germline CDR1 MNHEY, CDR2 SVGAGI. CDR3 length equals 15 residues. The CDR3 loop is CASSLGLAGVDTQYF. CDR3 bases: TGTGCCAGCAGCCTCGGACTAGCGGGCGTGGATACGCAGTATTTT.

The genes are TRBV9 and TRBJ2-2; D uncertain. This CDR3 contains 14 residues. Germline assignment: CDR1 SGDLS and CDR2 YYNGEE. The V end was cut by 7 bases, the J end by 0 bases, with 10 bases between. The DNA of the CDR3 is TGTGCCAGCGCGCGTCTGGCGAACACCGGGGAGCTGTTTTTT. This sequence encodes CASARLANTGELFF.

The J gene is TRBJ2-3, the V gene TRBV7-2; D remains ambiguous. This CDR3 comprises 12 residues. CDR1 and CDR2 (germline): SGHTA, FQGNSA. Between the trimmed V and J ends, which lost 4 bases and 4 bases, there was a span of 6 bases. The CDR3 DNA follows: TGTGCCAGCAGCTACCTCTCAGATACGCAGTATTTT. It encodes CASSYLSDTQYF.

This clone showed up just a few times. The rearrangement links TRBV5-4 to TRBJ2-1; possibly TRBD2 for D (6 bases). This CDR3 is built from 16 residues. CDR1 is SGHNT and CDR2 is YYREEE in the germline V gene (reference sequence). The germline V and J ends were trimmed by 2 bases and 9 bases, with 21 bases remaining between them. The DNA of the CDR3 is TGTGCCAGCAGCTTAAAGTCGGGAGTAGGATCCGGTGAGCAGTTCTTC. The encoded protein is CASSLKSGVGSGEQFF.

CDR3: CAWSADRASARVDEKLFF. The CDR3 nucleotides are TGTGCCTGGAGTGCGGACAGGGCTTCGGCTCGAGTTGATGAAAAACTGTTTTTT. V gene TRBV30 combines with J gene TRBJ1-4; 8 bases align to TRBD1. CDR3 length: 18 residues. V dropped 1 base and J dropped 6; count of bases not matched to a gene: 16. Germline V gives CDR1 GTSNPN, CDR2 SVGIG (reference sequence).

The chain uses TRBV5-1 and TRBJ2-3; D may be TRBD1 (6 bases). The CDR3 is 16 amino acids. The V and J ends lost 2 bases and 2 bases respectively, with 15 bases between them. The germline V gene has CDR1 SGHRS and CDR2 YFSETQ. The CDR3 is CASSLGRGGVTDTQYF. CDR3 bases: TGCGCCAGCAGCTTAGGTCGAGGGGGTGTCACAGATACGCAGTATTTT.

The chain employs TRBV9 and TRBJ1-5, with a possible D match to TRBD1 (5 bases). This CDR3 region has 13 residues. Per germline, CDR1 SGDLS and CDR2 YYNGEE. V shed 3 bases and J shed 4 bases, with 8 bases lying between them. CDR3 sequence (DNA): TGTGCCAGCAGCGCGGGGCTAAATCAGCCCCAGCATTTT. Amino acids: CASSAGLNQPQHF.

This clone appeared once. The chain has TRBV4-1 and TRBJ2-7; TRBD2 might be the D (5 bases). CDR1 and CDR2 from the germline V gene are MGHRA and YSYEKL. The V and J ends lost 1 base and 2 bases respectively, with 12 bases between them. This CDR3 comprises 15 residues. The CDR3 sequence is CASSQAGGSPYEQYF. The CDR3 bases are TGCGCCAGCAGCCAAGCAGGCGGGTCCCCCTACGAGCAGTACTTC.

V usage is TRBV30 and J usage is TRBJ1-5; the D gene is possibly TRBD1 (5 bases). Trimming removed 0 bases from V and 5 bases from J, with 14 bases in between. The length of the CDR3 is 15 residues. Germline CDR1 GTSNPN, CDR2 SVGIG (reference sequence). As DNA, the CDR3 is TGTGCCTGGAGTGTATCCCCCAGGGTCGATCAGCCCCAGCATTTT. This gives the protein CAWSVSPRVDQPQHF.

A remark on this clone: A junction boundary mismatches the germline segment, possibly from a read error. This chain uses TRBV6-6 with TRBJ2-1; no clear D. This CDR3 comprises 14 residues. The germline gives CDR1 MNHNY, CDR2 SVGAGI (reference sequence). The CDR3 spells CANSYSEFGNEQFF. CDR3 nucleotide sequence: TGTGCCAACAGTTATTCGGAATTCGGCAATGAGCAGTTCTTC.

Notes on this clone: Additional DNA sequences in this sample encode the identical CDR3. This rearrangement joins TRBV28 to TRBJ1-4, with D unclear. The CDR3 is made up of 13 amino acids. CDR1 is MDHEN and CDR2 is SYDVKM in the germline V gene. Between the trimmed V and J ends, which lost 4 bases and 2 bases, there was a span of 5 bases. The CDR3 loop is CASSSGTNEKLFF. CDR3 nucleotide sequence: TGTGCCAGCAGTTCCGGGACTAATGAAAAACTGTTTTTT.

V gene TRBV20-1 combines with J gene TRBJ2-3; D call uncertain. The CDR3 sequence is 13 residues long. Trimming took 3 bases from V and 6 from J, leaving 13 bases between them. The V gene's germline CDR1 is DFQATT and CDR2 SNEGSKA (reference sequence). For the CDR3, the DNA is TGCAGTGCTAGTTCTACCACACGGGATACGCAGTATTTT. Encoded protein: CSASSTTRDTQYF.

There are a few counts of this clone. This CDR3 reads CASSRDSSIEALHF. The DNA of the CDR3 is TGTGCCAGCAGTCGGGACAGTTCGATAGAGGCCCTCCACTTT. This chain uses TRBV2 with TRBJ1-6; 7 bases line up with TRBD1. The CDR3 covers 14 residues. V was clipped by 5 bases and J by 14 bases; unmatched bases: 12. Looked up from germline, CDR1 is SNHLY and CDR2 is FYNNEI.

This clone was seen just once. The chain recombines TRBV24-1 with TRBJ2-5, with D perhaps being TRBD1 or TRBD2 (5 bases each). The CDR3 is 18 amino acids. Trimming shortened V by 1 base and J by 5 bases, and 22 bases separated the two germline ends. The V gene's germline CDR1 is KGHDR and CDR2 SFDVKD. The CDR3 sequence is CATSDLKRGELLRETQYF. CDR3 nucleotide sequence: TGTGCCACCAGTGATTTAAAAAGAGGGGAGTTACTAAGGGAGACCCAGTACTTC.

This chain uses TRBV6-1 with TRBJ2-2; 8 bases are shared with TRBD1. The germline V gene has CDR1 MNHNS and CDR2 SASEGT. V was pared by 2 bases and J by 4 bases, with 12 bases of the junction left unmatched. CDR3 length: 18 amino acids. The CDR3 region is CASSERSGTGDFTGELFF. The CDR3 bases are TGTGCCAGCAGTGAAAGAAGTGGGACAGGCGATTTCACCGGGGAGCTGTTTTTT.

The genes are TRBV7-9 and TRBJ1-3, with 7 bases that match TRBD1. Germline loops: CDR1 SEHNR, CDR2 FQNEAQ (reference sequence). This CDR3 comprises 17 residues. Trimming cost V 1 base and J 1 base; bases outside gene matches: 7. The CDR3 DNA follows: TGTGCCAGCAGCTTAGGGACAGGTTTCGTGTCTGGAAACACCATATATTTT. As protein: CASSLGTGFVSGNTIYF.

The CDR3 region is CASSPSGRGRDSPLHF. Here the CDR3 DNA reads TGTGCCAGTAGTCCCTCGGGTCGGGGAAGGGATTCACCCCTCCACTTT. The rearrangement uses TRBV19 and TRBJ1-6, with D unresolved. V was pared by 5 bases and J by 8 bases, with 19 bases between. There are 16 residues in the CDR3. CDR1 is LNHDA and CDR2 is SQIVND in the germline V gene (reference sequence).

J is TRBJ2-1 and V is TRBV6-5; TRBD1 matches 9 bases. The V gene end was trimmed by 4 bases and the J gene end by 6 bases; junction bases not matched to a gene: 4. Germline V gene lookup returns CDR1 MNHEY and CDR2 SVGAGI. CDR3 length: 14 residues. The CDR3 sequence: CASSSGTGLNEQFF. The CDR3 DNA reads TGTGCCAGCAGTTCCGGGACAGGGCTCAATGAGCAGTTCTTC.

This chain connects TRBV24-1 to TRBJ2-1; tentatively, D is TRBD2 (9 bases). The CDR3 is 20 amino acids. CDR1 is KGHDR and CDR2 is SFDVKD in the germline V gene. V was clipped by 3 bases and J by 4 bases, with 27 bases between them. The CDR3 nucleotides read TGTGCCACCAGTGATCCGGGACAGGACAGAGCGGGAGGAGGGTACAATGAGCAGTTCTTC. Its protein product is CATSDPGQDRAGGGYNEQFF.

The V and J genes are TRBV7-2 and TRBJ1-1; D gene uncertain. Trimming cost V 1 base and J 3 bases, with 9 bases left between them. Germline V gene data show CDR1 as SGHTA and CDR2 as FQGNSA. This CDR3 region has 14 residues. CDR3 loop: CASSLVQIDTEAFF. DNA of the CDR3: TGTGCCAGCAGCTTAGTCCAGATTGACACTGAAGCTTTCTTT.

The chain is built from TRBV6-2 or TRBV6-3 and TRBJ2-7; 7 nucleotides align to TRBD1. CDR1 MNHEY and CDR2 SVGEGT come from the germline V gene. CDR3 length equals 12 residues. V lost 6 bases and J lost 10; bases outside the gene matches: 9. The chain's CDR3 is CASSSTRDRQYF. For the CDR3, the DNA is TGTGCCAGCAGCTCGACCCGGGACAGACAGTACTTC.